This T cell receptor (beta chain) comes out of a study of blood T cells in healthy people across ages (dated by TCRdb to 2014 to 2015). Describing the broader study: In model experiments, template switching captured roughly one uniquely barcoded TCR beta cDNA molecule for every two T cells. For two donors (one aged 18 to 29 and one aged 80 or older), the study analyzed two additional independent replicas of 1 million unique cDNA reads from the same blood draw. To avoid experimental bias, donors of different ages were randomly spread across the sequencing lanes. The study measured age-related changes in TCR beta repertoire diversity using deep sequencing normalized with unique cDNA molecular identifiers. Donors were grouped into four age groups: young (average approximately 16 years), middle-aged (around 39), aged (over 55) and long-lived (approximately 75). Study-wide conclusions, independent of this receptor: As age increased, observed TCR beta diversity per million T cells dropped in a roughly linear way, and a significant reduction was already evident by age 40. Because profiling used bulk unsorted PBMCs, naive and antigen-experienced compartments could not be compared conclusively. Because donor CMV infection status was unknown, age-related changes in expanded clonotypes were potentially confounded. Compared with the aged group, more naive CD4+ T cells, fewer expanded clones and increased TCR diversity were shown by the long-lived group, suggesting age selection. There was a strong correlation between observed TCR beta diversity and the percentage of naive T cells measured by flow cytometry. Estimates of total diversity from one million sequenced T cells were regarded as lower bounds and underestimates.

According to the germline V gene, CDR1 reads SGHTA and CDR2 reads FQGNSA. V lost 5 bases and J lost 2 bases; the stretch between them is 13 bases long. The cysteine opens and the phenylalanine closes a CDR3 of 15 amino acids. Only CDR3 DNA remains: 45 bases, in frame from the first base. Receptor libraries were prepared by 5' RACE. Sequencing was carried out with an Illumina HiSeq 2500. A second PCR of about 6 to 11 cycles was performed with a sample-barcoded 5' primer and a J-beta primer mix. Each TCR beta cDNA molecule received a unique molecular identifier from a template-switch 5' adaptor carrying 12 random nucleotides. Each sample yielded at least 3 million CDR3-containing paired-end reads. All of the RNA was converted into first-strand cDNA using the Mint cDNA synthesis kit, with a TRBC-specific oligonucleotide serving as the primer. All cDNA was treated with uracil-DNA glycosylase and then went through a first 18-cycle PCR with the universal primers M1SS and BC2_uni_R. In the original analysis: Each sample was normalized by randomly selecting 1 million high-quality reads, each carrying a distinct molecular identifier. Reads with shared molecular identifiers were discarded instead of being binned into consensus sequences. CDR3 identification, clonotype clustering and error correction used MiTCR with a Q25 quality threshold and the strictest error-elimination algorithm. A nonparametric unseen species model using Euler transformation provided a lower-bound estimate of total TCR beta diversity. Using fastp trimming at Q25 and MiXCR clonotype assembly, TCRdb reanalyzed the public sequencing data and kept in-frame beta chains. Every distinct CDR3 protein forms one entry, paired with its most common genes and DNA. The authors' filters were not applied to this entry. The sample table records some 1.5 million distinct CDR3 sequences; under 30% of these occur just once. The ten largest clones take up 7.7% of the sample.

This clonotype was seen repeatedly, ten times or more. What antigen it recognizes has not been identified. No qualities accompany the bases; no much larger clone lies one base away. Systemically healthy Caucasian individuals from Russia, 39 in total and aged roughly 6 to 100 years, were included as donors. Each donor gave around 9.9 milliliters of peripheral blood, collected into EDTA-treated Vacutainer tubes. Ficoll-Paque density-gradient centrifugation was used to isolate PBMCs, with at least 7 million obtained per sample. Trizol reagent was used to extract total RNA from the PBMCs, yielding at least 6 micrograms per sample. The percentages of naive CD45RAhigh/CD27high T cells were determined by flow cytometry on a PBMC aliquot from every donor.

The receptor chain draws on TRBV7-2 and TRBJ2-1; 6 matching bases give a weak D call of TRBD2. This clonotype was sampled from a woman aged 30 to 39 in good health. Sequencing was carried out using blood. The DNA sequence is as follows: TGTGCCAGCAGCATGGGGGGAGTCACCTACAATGAGCAGTTCTTC. Its translation reads: CASSMGGVTYNEQFF.